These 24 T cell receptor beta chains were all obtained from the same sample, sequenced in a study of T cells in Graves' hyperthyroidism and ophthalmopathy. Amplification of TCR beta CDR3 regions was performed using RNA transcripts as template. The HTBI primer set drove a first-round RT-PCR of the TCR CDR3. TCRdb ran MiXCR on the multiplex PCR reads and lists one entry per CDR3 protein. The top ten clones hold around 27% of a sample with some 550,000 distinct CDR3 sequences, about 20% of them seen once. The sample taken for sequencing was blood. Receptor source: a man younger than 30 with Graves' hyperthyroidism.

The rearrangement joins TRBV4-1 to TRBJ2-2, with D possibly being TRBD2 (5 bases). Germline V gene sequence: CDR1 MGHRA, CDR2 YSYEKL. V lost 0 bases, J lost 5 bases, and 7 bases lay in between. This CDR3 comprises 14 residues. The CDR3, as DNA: TGCGCCAGCAGCCAAGAGAGGGCAACCGGGGAGCTGTTTTTT. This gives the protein CASSQERATGELFF.

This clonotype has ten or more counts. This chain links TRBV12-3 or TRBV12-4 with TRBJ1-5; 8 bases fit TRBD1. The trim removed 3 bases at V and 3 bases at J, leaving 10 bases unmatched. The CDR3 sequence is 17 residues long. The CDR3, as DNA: TGTGCCAGCAGTTTCTGGTCAGGGGGCCTCGTCAATCAGCCCCAGCATTTT. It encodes CASSFWSGGLVNQPQHF.

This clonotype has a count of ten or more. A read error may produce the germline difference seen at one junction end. CDR3 sequence reads: CASSLALIYPQETRYF. The CDR3 DNA sequence: TGTGCCAGCAGCTTAGCGCTAATTTACCCCCAAGAGACCCGGTACTTC. The V gene is TRBV7-8, the J gene TRBJ2-5, with no clear D. This CDR3 comprises 16 residues. Looked up from germline, CDR1 is SGHVS and CDR2 is FQNEAQ.

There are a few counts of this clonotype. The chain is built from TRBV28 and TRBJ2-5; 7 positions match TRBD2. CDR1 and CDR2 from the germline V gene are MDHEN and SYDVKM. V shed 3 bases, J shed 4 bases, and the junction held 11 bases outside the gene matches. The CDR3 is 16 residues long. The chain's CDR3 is CASSFPRAGWSETQYF. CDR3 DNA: TGTGCCAGCAGTTTCCCGCGAGCGGGGTGGTCAGAGACCCAGTACTTC.

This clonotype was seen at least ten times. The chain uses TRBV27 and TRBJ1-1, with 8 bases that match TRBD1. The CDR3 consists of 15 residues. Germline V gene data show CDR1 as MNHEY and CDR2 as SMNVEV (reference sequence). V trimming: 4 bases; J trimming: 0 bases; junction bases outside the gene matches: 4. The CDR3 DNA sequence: TGTGCCAGCAGTTCATGGACAGGGATGAACACTGAAGCTTTCTTT. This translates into CASSSWTGMNTEAFF.

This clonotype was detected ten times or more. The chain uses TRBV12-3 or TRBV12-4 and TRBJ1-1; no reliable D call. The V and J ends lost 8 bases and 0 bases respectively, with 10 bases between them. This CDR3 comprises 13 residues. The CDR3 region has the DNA TGTGCCAGCGCCTATCGAGTGAACACTGAAGCTTTCTTT. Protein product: CASAYRVNTEAFF.

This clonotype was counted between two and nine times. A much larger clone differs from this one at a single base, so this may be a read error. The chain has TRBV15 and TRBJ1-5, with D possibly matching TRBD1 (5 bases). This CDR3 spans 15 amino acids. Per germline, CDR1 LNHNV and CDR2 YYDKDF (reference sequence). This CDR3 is CATSRGGAFDQPPHF. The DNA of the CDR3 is TGTGCCACCAGCAGGGGTGGGGCCTTCGATCAGCCCCCGCATTTT.

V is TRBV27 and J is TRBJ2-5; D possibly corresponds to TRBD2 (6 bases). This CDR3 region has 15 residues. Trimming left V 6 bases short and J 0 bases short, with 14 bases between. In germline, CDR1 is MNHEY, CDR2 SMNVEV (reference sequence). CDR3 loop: CASRDRSGNQETQYF. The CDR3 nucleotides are TGTGCCAGCAGAGACCGTAGCGGTAACCAAGAGACCCAGTACTTC.

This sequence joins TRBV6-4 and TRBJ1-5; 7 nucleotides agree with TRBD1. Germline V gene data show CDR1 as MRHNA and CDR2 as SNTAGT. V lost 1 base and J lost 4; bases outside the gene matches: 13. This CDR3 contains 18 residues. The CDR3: CASSDFRPGTAPNQPQHF. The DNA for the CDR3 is TGTGCCAGCAGTGACTTCCGCCCGGGGACAGCCCCTAATCAGCCCCAGCATTTT.

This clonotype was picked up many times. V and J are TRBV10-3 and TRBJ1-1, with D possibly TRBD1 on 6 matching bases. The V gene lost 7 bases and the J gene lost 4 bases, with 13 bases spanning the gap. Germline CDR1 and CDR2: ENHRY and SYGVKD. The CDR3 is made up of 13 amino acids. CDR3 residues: CAIMGGRGTEAFF. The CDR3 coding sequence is TGTGCCATCATGGGGGGGCGAGGCACTGAAGCTTTCTTT.

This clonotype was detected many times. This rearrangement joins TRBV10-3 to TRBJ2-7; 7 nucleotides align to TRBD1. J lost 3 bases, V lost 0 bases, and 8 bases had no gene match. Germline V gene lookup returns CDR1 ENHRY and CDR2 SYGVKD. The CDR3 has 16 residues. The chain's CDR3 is CAISESTRQGSYEQYF. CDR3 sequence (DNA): TGTGCCATCAGTGAGTCGACGCGACAGGGTAGCTACGAGCAGTACTTC.

The CDR3 loop reads CASIKTGNTEAFF. CDR3 sequence (DNA): TGTGCCAGCATTAAAACAGGGAACACTGAAGCTTTCTTT. The V call is TRBV6-2 or TRBV6-3, the J call TRBJ1-1, with a tentative D call TRBD1 (5 bases). Trimming left V 7 bases short and J 1 base short, with 10 bases between. Germline CDR1 and CDR2: MNHEY and SVGEGT. The CDR3 has 13 amino acids.

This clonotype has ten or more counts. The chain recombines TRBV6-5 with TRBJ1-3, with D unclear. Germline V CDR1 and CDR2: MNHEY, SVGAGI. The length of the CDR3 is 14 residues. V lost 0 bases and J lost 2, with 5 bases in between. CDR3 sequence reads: CASSYSNPGNTIYF. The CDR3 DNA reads TGTGCCAGCAGTTACTCGAATCCTGGAAACACCATATATTTT.

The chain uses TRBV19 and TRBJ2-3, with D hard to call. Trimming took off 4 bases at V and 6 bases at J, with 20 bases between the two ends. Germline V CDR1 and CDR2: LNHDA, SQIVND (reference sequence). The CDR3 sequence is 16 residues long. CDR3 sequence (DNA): TGTGCCAGTAGTACCGACAATGGGGTGAGAGCGGATACGCAGTATTTT. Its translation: CASSTDNGVRADTQYF.

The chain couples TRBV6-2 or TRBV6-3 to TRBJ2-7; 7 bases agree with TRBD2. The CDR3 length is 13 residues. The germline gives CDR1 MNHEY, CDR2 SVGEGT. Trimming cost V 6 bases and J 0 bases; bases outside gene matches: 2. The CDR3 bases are TGTGCCAGCAGGCGGGAGAACTCCTACGAGCAGTACTTC. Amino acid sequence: CASRRENSYEQYF.

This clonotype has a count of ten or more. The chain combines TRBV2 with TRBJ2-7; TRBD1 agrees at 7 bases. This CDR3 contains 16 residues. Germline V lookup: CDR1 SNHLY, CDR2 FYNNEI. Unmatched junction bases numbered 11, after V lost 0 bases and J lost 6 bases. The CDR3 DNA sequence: TGTGCCAGCAGTGAAGCGCTTGTAAGGGGGCTGGGCGAGCAGTACTTC. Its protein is CASSEALVRGLGEQYF.

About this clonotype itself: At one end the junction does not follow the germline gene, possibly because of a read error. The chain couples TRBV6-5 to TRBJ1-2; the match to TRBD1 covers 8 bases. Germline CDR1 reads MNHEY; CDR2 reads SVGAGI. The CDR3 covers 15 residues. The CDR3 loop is CASSYGGTGTYGYTF. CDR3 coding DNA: TGTGCCAGCAGTTACGGCGGGACAGGCACCTATGGTTACACCTTC.

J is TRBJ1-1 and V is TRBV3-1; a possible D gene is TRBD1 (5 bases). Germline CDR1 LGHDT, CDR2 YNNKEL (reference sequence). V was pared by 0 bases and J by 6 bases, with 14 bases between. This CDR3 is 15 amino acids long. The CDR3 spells CASSQEGTGGSEAFF. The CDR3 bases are TGTGCCAGCAGCCAAGAAGGGACTGGGGGATCTGAAGCTTTCTTT.

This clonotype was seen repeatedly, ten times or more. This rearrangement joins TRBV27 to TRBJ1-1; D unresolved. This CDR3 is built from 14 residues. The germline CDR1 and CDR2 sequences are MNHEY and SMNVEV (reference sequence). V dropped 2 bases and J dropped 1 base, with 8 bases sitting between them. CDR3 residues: CASSLLGRNTEAFF. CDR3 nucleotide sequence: TGTGCCAGCAGTTTACTCGGCAGGAACACTGAAGCTTTCTTT.

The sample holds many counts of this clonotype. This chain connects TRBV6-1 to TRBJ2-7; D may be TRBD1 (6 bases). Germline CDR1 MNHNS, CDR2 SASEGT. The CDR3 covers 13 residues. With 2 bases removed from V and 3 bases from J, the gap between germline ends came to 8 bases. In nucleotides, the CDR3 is TGTGCCAGCAGTGAAAGACAGGACTACGAGCAGTACTTC. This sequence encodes CASSERQDYEQYF.

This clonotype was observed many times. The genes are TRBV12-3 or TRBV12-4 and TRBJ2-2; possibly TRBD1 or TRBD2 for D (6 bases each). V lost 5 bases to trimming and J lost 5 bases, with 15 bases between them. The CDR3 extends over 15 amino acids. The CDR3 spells CASSGGHGGTGELFF. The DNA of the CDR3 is TGTGCCAGCAGTGGGGGACATGGGGGGACCGGGGAGCTGTTTTTT.

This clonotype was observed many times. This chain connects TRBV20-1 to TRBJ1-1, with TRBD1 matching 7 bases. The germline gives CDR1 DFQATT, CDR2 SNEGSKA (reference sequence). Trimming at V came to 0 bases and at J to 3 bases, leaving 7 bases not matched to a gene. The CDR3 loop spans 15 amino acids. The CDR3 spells CSARDRGRGHTEAFF. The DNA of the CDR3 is TGCAGTGCTAGAGATCGGGGAAGGGGGCACACTGAAGCTTTCTTT.

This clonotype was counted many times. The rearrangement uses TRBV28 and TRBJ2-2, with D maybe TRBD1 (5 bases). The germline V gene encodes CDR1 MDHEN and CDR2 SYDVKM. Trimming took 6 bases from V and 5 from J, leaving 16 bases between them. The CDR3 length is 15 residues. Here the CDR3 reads CASSPGRWGTGELFF. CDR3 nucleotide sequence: TGTGCCAGCAGCCCAGGGCGGTGGGGAACCGGGGAGCTGTTTTTT.

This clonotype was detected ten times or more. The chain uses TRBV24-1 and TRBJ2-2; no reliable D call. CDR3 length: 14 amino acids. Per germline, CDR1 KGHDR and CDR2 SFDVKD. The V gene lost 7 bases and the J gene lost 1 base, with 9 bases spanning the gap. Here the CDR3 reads CATSDGGNTGELFF. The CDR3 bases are TGTGCCACCAGCGATGGTGGGAACACCGGGGAGCTGTTTTTT.